These T cell receptor beta chains were read from a single sample in a study of OX40 agonist ivuxolimab in advanced cancers. This table comes from immunoSEQ multiplex PCR, and its TCRdb copy is limited to in-frame clones, with some not included. There are roughly 49,000 clones in the sample; about four fifths occur only once, and about 6.4% lies in the top ten. Source: CD4+ or CD8+ T cells sorted from blood, taken in a trial of the OX40 agonist ivuxolimab. The receptors stem from an adult with an advanced solid tumor such as melanoma, head and neck, liver or kidney cancer. Both conserved end residues are part of each CDR3. A D gene is named only where the DNA matches it firmly. Rows may omit the clone size; those that give it use once, few, many or a size class.

j_gene | d_gene | abundance | v_gene | CDR3aa | CDR3nt
TRBJ2-2 | TRBD1 | - | TRBV7-9 | CASSPRTGRNTGELFF | TGTGCCAGCAGCCCGCGGACAGGGCGAAACACCGGGGAGCTGTTTTTT
TRBJ1-1 | TRBD1 | - | TRBV27 | CASSLSWTGDTEAFF | TGTGCCAGCAGTTTATCATGGACAGGGGACACTGAAGCTTTCTTT
TRBJ2-3 | - | - | TRBV5-6 | CASSLARELGTDTQYF | TGTGCCAGCAGCTTGGCGAGAGAATTGGGCACAGATACGCAGTATTTT
TRBJ1-3 | - | - | TRBV7-7 | CASSSGPNAGNTIYF | TGTGCCAGCAGCTCCGGACCGAACGCTGGAAACACCATATATTTT
TRBJ1-1 | - | - | TRBV10-1 | CASSEGSENTEAFF | TGCGCCAGCAGTGAGGGCTCGGAGAACACTGAAGCTTTCTTT
TRBJ2-5 | - | - | TRBV5-1 | CASSLYPRETQYF | TGCGCCAGCAGCTTGTACCCCAGGGAGACCCAGTACTTC
TRBJ2-7 | TRBD1 | - | TRBV9 | CASSGTGDHEQYF | TGTGCCAGCAGCGGGACAGGGGACCACGAGCAGTACTTC
TRBJ1-5 | TRBD1 | - | TRBV7-2 | CASSLEGAGNQPQHF | TGTGCCAGCAGCTTAGAGGGGGCTGGCAATCAGCCCCAGCATTTT
TRBJ1-1 | - | - | TRBV19 | CASSSGYTEAFF | TGTGCCAGTAGTAGCGGGTACACTGAAGCTTTCTTT
TRBJ2-7 | TRBD1 | - | TRBV5-5 | CASSLDGQDPYEQYF | TGTGCCAGCAGTCTCGATGGACAGGACCCCTACGAGCAGTACTTC
TRBJ1-1 | - | - | TRBV5-8 | CASSLGQVNTEAFF | TGTGCCAGCAGCTTGGGACAGGTGAACACTGAAGCTTTCTTT
TRBJ1-1 | - | few | TRBV7-2 | CASSIGQNTEAFF | TGTGCCAGCAGCATCGGACAGAACACTGAAGCTTTCTTT
TRBJ2-7 | - | - | TRBV6-5 | CASSYLVRQDEEQYF | TGTGCCAGCAGTTATTTAGTTCGACAGGACGAGGAGCAGTACTTC
TRBJ1-2 | - | - | TRBV5-6 | CASSSDQGTILNYGYTF | TGTGCCAGCAGCTCGGACCAGGGGACGATTCTAAACTATGGCTACACCTTC
TRBJ2-5 | - | - | TRBV9 | CASSSRQDRQETQYF | TGTGCCAGCAGCAGCCGACAGGACCGCCAAGAGACCCAGTACTTC
TRBJ1-4 | TRBD1 | - | TRBV9 | CASSPRQGTNEKLFF | TGTGCCAGCAGCCCCCGACAGGGGACTAATGAAAAACTGTTTTTT